This T cell receptor (beta chain) was profiled in a study of T cell changes during pregnancy in multiple sclerosis. Germline V gene data show CDR1 as SGHKS and CDR2 as YYEKEE (reference sequence). The V and J ends lost 0 bases and 1 base respectively, with 19 bases between them. The CDR3 loop spans 19 amino acids. Clones were sequenced by immunoSEQ multiplex PCR, and TCRdb holds only the in-frame ones, with some missing. The data hold around 50,000 clones, with about 95% observed a single time. The specimen comprised CD8+ T cells from peripheral blood mononuclear cells, sampled in the first trimester of pregnancy. The source is a female donor with multiple sclerosis, enrolled in a pregnancy study. The chain couples TRBV5-5 to TRBJ2-2; a weak D match, TRBD2 (7 bases). Here the CDR3 DNA reads TGTGCCAGCAGCTTGGCCCCGTATAGGGGGGAGGGGAACACCGGGGAGCTGTTTTTT. The encoded protein is CASSLAPYRGEGNTGELFF.